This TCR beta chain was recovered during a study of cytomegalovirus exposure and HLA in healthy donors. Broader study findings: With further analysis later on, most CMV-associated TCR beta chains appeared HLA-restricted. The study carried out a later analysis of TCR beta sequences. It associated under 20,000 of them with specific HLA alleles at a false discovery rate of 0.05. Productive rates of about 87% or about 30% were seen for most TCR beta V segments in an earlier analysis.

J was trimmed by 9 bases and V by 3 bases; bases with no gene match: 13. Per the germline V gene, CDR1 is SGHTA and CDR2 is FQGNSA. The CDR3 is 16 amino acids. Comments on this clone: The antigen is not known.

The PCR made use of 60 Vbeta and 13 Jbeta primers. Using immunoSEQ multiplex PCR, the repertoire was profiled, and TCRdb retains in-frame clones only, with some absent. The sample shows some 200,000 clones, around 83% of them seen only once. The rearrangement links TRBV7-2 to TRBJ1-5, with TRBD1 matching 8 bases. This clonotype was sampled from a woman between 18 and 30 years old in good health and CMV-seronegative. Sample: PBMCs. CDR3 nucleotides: TGTGCCAGCAGCTTCCAGACCGGACAGGGTGAGAGGCCCCAGCATTTT. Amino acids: CASSFQTGQGERPQHF.